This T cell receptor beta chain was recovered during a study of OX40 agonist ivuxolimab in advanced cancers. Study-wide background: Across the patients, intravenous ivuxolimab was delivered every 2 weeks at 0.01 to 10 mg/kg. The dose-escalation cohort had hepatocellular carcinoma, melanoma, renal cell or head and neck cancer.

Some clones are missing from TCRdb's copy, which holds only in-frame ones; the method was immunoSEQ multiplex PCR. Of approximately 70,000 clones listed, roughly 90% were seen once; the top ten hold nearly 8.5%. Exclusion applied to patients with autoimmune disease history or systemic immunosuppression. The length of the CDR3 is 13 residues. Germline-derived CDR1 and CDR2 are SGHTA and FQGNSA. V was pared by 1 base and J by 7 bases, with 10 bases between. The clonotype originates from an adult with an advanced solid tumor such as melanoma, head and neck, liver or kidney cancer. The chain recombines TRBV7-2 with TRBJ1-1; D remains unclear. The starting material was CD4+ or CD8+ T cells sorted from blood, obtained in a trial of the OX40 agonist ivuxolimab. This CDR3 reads CASSLDSQLEAFF. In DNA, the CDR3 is TGTGCCAGCAGCTTAGATTCGCAGCTTGAAGCTTTCTTT. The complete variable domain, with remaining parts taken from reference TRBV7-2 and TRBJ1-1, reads GAGVSQSPSNKVTEKGKDVELRCDPISGHTALYWYRQSLGQGLEFLIYFQGNSAPDKSGLPSDRFSAERTGGSVSTLTIQRTQQEDSAVYLCASSLDSQLEAFFGQGTRLTVV.